The clone carrying this T cell receptor beta chain was counted at least ten times. What it binds is unknown. Genomic DNA was employed as the template in profiling TCR beta VDJ and CDR3. TCRdb reanalysed the reads using MiXCR and keeps one entry per CDR3 protein. This table has over 15,000 distinct CDR3 sequences, less than 45% appearing once. Patients chosen for sequencing had shown CD8+CD57+ cell expansion by flow cytometry. Patients had undergone no therapy by the time their blood was sampled. The CD8+CD57+ cell fraction, enriched with beads, gave a mean 1.6 ug DNA. The data derive from a study of CD8+CD57+ T cells in acquired aplastic anemia. Notes on the study in general: Lower repertoire diversity than in total CD4+ and CD8+ pools was seen for CD8+CD57+ cells in patients.

The CDR3 covers 15 residues. Germline V lookup: CDR1 MNHEY, CDR2 SMNVEV (reference sequence). V lost 5 bases to trimming and J lost 2 bases; unmatched junction nucleotides: 6. The specimen was CD8+CD57+ T cells sorted from PBMCs. Subset specified: bead-enriched CD8+CD57+ effector memory T cells from SAA patients. This TCR was recovered from a human donor with aplastic anemia. The chain links TRBV27 to TRBJ2-3; TRBD2 agrees at 8 bases. CDR3 protein: CASSQSGGPTDTQYF. CDR3 nucleotides: TGTGCCAGCAGTCAAAGCGGGGGACCCACAGATACGCAGTATTTT.